The entry that follows covers one T cell receptor (beta chain) sequence. The sample comes from a study of OX40 agonist ivuxolimab in advanced cancers. Assay used: immunoSEQ multiplex PCR; TCRdb lists only in-frame clones, some missing. Among approximately 120,000 clones listed, roughly 92% were seen once. This CDR3 has 16 amino acids. V shed 5 bases, J shed 1 base, and the junction held 7 bases outside the gene matches. Germline values: CDR1 SNHLY, CDR2 FYNNEI. Sequences were derived from CD4+ or CD8+ T cells sorted from blood, sampled in a trial of the OX40 agonist ivuxolimab. V is TRBV2 and J is TRBJ1-3, with TRBD1 identical over 8 bases. This sequence was found in an adult with an advanced solid tumor such as melanoma, head and neck, liver or kidney cancer. CDR3 sequence reads: CASSKRTGSSGNTIYF. The CDR3 DNA reads as TGTGCCAGCAGTAAAAGGACAGGGTCTTCTGGAAACACCATATATTTT.